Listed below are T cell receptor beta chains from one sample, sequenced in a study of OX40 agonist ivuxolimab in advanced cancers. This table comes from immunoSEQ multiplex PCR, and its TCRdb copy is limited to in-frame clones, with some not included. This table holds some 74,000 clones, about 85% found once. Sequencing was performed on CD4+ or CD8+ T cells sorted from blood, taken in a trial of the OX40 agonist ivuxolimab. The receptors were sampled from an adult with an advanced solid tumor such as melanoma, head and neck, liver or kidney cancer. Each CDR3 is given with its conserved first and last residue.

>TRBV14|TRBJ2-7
CASGSLYEQYF
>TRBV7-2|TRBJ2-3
CASSLGQGLSTDTQYF
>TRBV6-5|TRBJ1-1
CASSSPQGGNTEAFF
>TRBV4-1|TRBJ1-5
CASSPWPPGNQPQHF
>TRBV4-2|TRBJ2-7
CASSPMPRTYEQYF
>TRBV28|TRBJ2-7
CASSPDRTLLSFYEQYF
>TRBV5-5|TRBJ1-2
CASSLEPFYGYTF
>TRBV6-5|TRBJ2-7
CASSLTSASYEQYF
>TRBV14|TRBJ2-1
CASSQAYNEQFF
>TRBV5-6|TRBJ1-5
CASSSNDRGDQPQHF
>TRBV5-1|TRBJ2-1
CASSPSHTLTRGEQFF
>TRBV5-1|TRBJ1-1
CASSLGSGANTEAFF
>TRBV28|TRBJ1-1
CASSTNIGNTEAFF